This T cell receptor beta chain was captured by sequencing in a study of primary melanoma T cells and metastatic recurrence. Study-level points and caveats: Tumor T-cell fraction reportedly predicted progression-free survival independently.

Data came from immunoSEQ multiplex PCR; TCRdb stores just in-frame clones and leaves some out. This sample has about 280 clones; under 70% occur once, and the top ten carry roughly 25%. Points on this clone: The antigen is unknown.

The TCR sequence derives from a human donor with melanoma. The specimen was melanoma tumor tissue.

The CDR3 loop reads CASSGVLVSEQYF. The CDR3 bases are TGCGCCAGCAGCGGGGTTCTTGTTTCCGAGCAGTACTTC. The chain uses TRBV10-2 and TRBJ2-7; tentatively, D is TRBD2 (5 bases). V was trimmed by 6 bases and J by 6 bases, leaving 15 bases between them. This CDR3 is 13 amino acids long. Germline values: CDR1 WSHSY, CDR2 SAAADI.